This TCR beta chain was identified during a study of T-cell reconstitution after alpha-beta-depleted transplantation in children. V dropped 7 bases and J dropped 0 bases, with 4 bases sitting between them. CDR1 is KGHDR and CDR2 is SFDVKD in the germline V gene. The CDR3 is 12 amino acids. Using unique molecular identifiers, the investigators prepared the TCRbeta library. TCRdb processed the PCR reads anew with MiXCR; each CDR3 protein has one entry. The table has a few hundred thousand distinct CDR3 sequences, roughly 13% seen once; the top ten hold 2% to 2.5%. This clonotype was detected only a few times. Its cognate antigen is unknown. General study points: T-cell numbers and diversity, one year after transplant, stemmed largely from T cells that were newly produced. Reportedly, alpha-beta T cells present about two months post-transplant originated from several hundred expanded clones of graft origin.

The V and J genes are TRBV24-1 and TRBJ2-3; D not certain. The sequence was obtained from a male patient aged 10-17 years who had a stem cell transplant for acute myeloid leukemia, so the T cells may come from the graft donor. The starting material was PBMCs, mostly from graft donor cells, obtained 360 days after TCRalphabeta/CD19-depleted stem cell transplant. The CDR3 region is CATSASTDTQYF. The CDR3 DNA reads TGTGCCACCAGCGCAAGCACAGATACGCAGTATTTT.